A selection of T cell receptor beta chains follows, all from one sample in a study of neurological immune-mediated disorders. TCRdb called the 5' RACE reads again in MiXCR, with one record for every CDR3 protein. Of approximately 100,000 distinct CDR3 sequences listed, around 3.3% are singletons. Sequencing input: PBMCs. The receptors here all came from a woman aged 18-35 years with multiple sclerosis. The CDR3 runs from the conserved cysteine through the conserved F or W. Clone size is shown for a subset of rows, as once, few, many or a class of expanded clone.

TRBV4-1	TRBJ1-5	many	CASSQEDGVYQPQHF
TRBV12-3/TRBV12-4	TRBJ2-1	many	CASSLVGGGPRVEQFF
TRBV5-1	TRBJ1-1	many	CASTPISPGGTEAFF
TRBV7-9	TRBJ2-5	-	CASSFGREWETQYF
TRBV12-3/TRBV12-4	TRBJ2-7	many	CASSGTQNSYEQYF
TRBV15	TRBJ2-7	many	CATSRGGQATYEQYF
TRBV5-1	TRBJ2-1	many	CASSLRSTGTYNEQFF
TRBV20-1	TRBJ2-1	few	CSARVAGVQFF
TRBV20-1	TRBJ1-5	-	CSARRGTGQPQHF
TRBV5-1	TRBJ2-1	many	CASSSLGTGGLDEQFF
TRBV4-1	TRBJ1-1	many	CASSQGGLQGAFF
TRBV15	TRBJ1-5	many	CATKTAYSNQPQHF
TRBV10-3	TRBJ2-5	few	CAISVEQTQYF
TRBV25-1	TRBJ2-1	many	CASTWYNEQFF
TRBV12-3/TRBV12-4	TRBJ1-5	many	CASSLDTDNQPQHF
TRBV28	TRBJ2-1	many	CASSQLQSSYNEQFF
TRBV12-3/TRBV12-4	TRBJ2-1	many	CASRGGAPDEQFF
TRBV7-6	TRBJ2-2	many	CASSFASGGITGELFF
TRBV20-1	TRBJ2-5	many	CSAMSGTSTSQYF
TRBV12-3/TRBV12-4	TRBJ1-2	many	CASSAGQGPFGDGYTF
TRBV20-1	TRBJ2-2	many	CSARLAGAGELFF
TRBV6-1	TRBJ1-2	many	CASTEGKGARYNYGYTF
TRBV20-1	TRBJ2-1	many	CSAWTGLLTNEQFF
TRBV5-1	TRBJ1-2	many	CASSDGIYGYTF
TRBV3-1	TRBJ2-7	many	CASSSPGLATYEQYF
TRBV27	TRBJ2-1	many	CASSGTGTSGARRDEQFF
TRBV5-1	TRBJ1-6	many	CASSLEGNSPLHF
TRBV18	TRBJ1-4	many	CASTRDRDEKLFF
TRBV7-9	TRBJ1-5	many	CASSRGQIDQPQHF
TRBV27	TRBJ2-7	many	CASRRTGGYEQYF
TRBV29-1	TRBJ2-5	many	CSVEARETQYF
TRBV29-1	TRBJ2-1	many	CSVVGGGSSYNEQFF
TRBV13	TRBJ1-3	many	CASSSYSRDPNTIYF
TRBV5-1	TRBJ2-2	many	CASSLGTAKDGELFF
TRBV11-2	TRBJ2-1	many	CASSLETRRRDEQFF
TRBV5-1	TRBJ1-1	many	CASSRGYATEAFF
TRBV10-3	TRBJ1-3	many	CAISEPGQGWNTIYF
TRBV7-2	TRBJ1-3	-	CASSLEASLDTIYF
TRBV20-1	TRBJ1-5	many	CSASSDRDNQPQHF
TRBV28	TRBJ2-1	many	CASETDRVGEQFF
TRBV2	TRBJ2-3	many	CASSERIVDTQYF